This T cell receptor beta chain was identified during a study of CD8 T cells in Susac syndrome. Study results and limitations: Only a relatively small number of individuals were included in the TCR sequencing and HLA analysis.

After extraction with the RNeasy kit, about 0.5 to 1 ug of the RNA was reverse transcribed using random hexamers. Multiplex immunoSEQ PCR targeted 54 Vbeta and 13 Jbeta TCR beta segments. Via MiXCR, TCRdb re-called the immunoSEQ multiplex PCR reads, giving one row per CDR3 protein. Of hundreds of thousands of distinct CDR3 sequences in the sample, roughly 96% are singletons; the top ten hold 0.095%. The CDR3 is made up of 15 amino acids. CDR1 and CDR2 (germline): DFQATT, SNEGSKA (reference sequence). The V gene end was trimmed by 4 bases and the J gene end by 10 bases; junction bases not matched to a gene: 14. Sequencing of TCR beta was performed on blood CD8+ T cells and on blood CD4+ T cells. About this clonotype: Its antigen is not identified.

Sequencing input: CD4+ T cells from PBMCs. The chain uses TRBV20-1 and TRBJ2-3, with 10 positions matching TRBD2. This clonotype originated in a human donor with multiple sclerosis. CDR3 loop: CSAILASLAGVAQYF. The CDR3 coding sequence is TGCAGTGCTATTTTAGCGAGTCTAGCGGGGGTTGCGCAGTATTTT.